This is a list of T cell receptor beta chains from one sample in a study of blood T cell repertoires in COVID-19. The method was immunoSEQ multiplex PCR; TCRdb's version includes in-frame clones alone and lacks a portion of them. The sample has roughly 160,000 clones; 81% are singletons. The sample consisted of PBMCs or T cells enriched from blood (not recorded which). These receptors were collected from a woman aged 35 to 49 with acute COVID-19. CDR3s include the opening cysteine and the closing phenylalanine or tryptophan. The order of the fields is D gene, J gene, V gene, clone size, CDR3 DNA, CDR3 protein. D genes are given only for firm matches. The listing skips clone size in some rows; elsewhere it reads once, few, many or a size class.

TRBD2 TRBJ2-7 TRBV27 . TGTGCCAGCAGTCCGAGGGGACTAGCGGGGAAGTACGAGCAGTACTTC CASSPRGLAGKYEQYF
TRBD1 TRBJ1-1 TRBV3-1/TRBV3-2 . TGTGCCAGCAGCCGAAGACAGGGGGCGATTGAAGCTTTCTTT CASSRRQGAIEAFF
. TRBJ2-2 TRBV2 once TGTGCCAGCAGTGAAAGGCTAGGAGGCACCGGGGAGCTGTTTTTT CASSERLGGTGELFF
TRBD2 TRBJ2-1 TRBV19 once TGTGCCAGTAGTGGCGGACTAGCGGGGCTCAATGAGCAGTTCTTC CASSGGLAGLNEQFF
. TRBJ1-5 TRBV28 . TGTGCCAGCAGTTTGAACCGCGATCAGCCCCAGCATTTT CASSLNRDQPQHF
TRBD2 TRBJ2-7 TRBV27 . TGTGCCAGCAGTTTATCGGCTAGCGGGAGACGCCAGTACTTC CASSLSASGRRQYF
. TRBJ2-7 TRBV9 . TGTGCCAGCAGCGTAGATCCCTCCCTGAGCGGTAGCTCCTACGAGCAGTACTTC CASSVDPSLSGSSYEQYF
. TRBJ1-1 TRBV6-2/TRBV6-3 . TGTGCCAGCAGTTACAACGACAGGCCCAGGGCTTTCTTT CASSYNDRPRAFF
. TRBJ1-1 TRBV6-5 . TGTGCCATAGGGGACTCTGGCACTGAAGCTTTCTTT CAIGDSGTEAFF
TRBD1 TRBJ1-1 TRBV5-1 . TGCGCCAGCAGCTTGGGGGGCCTCGACAGGGGGATGAACACTGAAGCTTTCTTT CASSLGGLDRGMNTEAFF
. TRBJ2-3 TRBV5-5 . TGTGCCAGCAGCACCTCGGGGAGGACAGATACGCAGTATTTT CASSTSGRTDTQYF
. TRBJ2-1 TRBV5-1 . TGCGCCAGCAGCTTGGATGGGTTTTTGGAGGAGGAGCAGTTCTTC CASSLDGFLEEEQFF
TRBD2 TRBJ2-1 TRBV7-3 . TGTGCCAGCAGCTCCTACCGCCGCGGGACTAGCTTCGAGCAGTTCTTC CASSSYRRGTSFEQFF
. TRBJ1-1 TRBV27 . TGTGCCAGCAGTTTAGGTATCTCCAGGGCGCCAGCTTTCTTT CASSLGISRAPAFF
TRBD2 TRBJ2-3 TRBV30 . TGTGCCTGGAAGGGCCTAGCGGGACTGGGGGATACGCAGTATTTT CAWKGLAGLGDTQYF
TRBD2 TRBJ2-2 TRBV7-2 . TGTGCCAGCAGCTTAGTCGGGTCGGGGCTAGCGGGACCGGTGGGGCTGTTTTTT CASSLVGSGLAGPVGLFF
. TRBJ1-1 TRBV29-1 . TGCAGCGTCCTCTTCGACAGGTCGGAAGCTTTCTTT CSVLFDRSEAFF
TRBD2 TRBJ2-1 TRBV2 . TGTGCCAGCAGTGAATCAACTAGCGGGGCGTACCGCTCCTACAATGAGCAGTTCTTC CASSESTSGAYRSYNEQFF
. TRBJ1-4 TRBV5-1 . TGCGCCAGCAGCTTGAGTTTGGGGGGTGATGAAAAACTGTTTTTT CASSLSLGGDEKLFF
. TRBJ1-1 TRBV30 . TGTGCCTGGAGTGAAGCGGTGAACACTGAAGCTTTCTTT CAWSEAVNTEAFF
. TRBJ1-1 TRBV18 . TGTGCCAGCTCGCCCACAGAGAACACTGAAGCTTTCTTT CASSPTENTEAFF
. TRBJ2-2 TRBV7-9 . TGTGCCAGCAGCCCTACCTACAAAGGAGCGAACACCGGGGAGCTGTTTTTT CASSPTYKGANTGELFF
. TRBJ2-7 TRBV13 . TGTGCCAGCAGCTCCTTTAAGGCAGGGCCCTTGATGGCCTACGAGCAGTACTTC CASSSFKAGPLMAYEQYF
. TRBJ1-2 TRBV6-6 . TGTGCCAGCAGTCCTGCGGGGGCGGAGAGTGGCTACACCTTC CASSPAGAESGYTF
TRBD1 TRBJ1-2 TRBV11-1 . TGTGCCAGCAGCCCGCGACAGGGTGCTAACTATGGCTACACCTTC CASSPRQGANYGYTF
. TRBJ2-5 TRBV12-1 . TGTGCCAGCAGCATAGAGCCGGGACTTAGGCGGGAGACCCAGTACTTC CASSIEPGLRRETQYF
. TRBJ1-1 TRBV6-5 . TGTGCCAGCAGCACACAGGGATTGAACACTGAAGCTTTCTTT CASSTQGLNTEAFF
TRBD2 TRBJ2-3 TRBV2 . TGTGCCAGCAGTCCCAAACTAGCGAGCACAGATACGCAGTATTTT CASSPKLASTDTQYF
. TRBJ1-5 TRBV3-1/TRBV3-2 . TGTGCCAGCAGCCTCAGGCCAGTCAATCAGCCCCAGCATTTT CASSLRPVNQPQHF
TRBD2 TRBJ2-3 TRBV5-1 . TGCGCCAGCAGCCTCGGGATGACTAGCGGGATTGGAGATACGCAGTATTTT CASSLGMTSGIGDTQYF
TRBD1 TRBJ1-3 TRBV7-2 . TGTGCCAGCAGCTTAGAAGGGACAGGGACTGGAAACACCATATATTTT CASSLEGTGTGNTIYF
TRBD1 TRBJ2-2 TRBV9 . TGTGCCAGCAGCGAGGGGACAGGGGGATGGACCGGGGAGCTGTTTTTT CASSEGTGGWTGELFF
. TRBJ1-1 TRBV11-3 . TGTGCCAGCAGCTTCTCCAGGGTGAACACTGAAGCTTTCTTT CASSFSRVNTEAFF
TRBD1 TRBJ1-2 TRBV7-9 . TGTGCCAGCAGACCCGGGACAGGATATGGCTACACCTTC CASRPGTGYGYTF
TRBD2 TRBJ2-5 TRBV7-9 . TGTGCCAGCAGCTTTGGGTCGTCTAGCGGGAGCCCCCAAGAGACCCAGTACTTC CASSFGSSSGSPQETQYF
. TRBJ2-3 TRBV19 . TGTGCCAGTAGTTCTGGCCGCACAGATACGCAGTATTTT CASSSGRTDTQYF
. TRBJ1-4 TRBV15 . TGTGCCACCAGCAGAGACGGTAATGCTAATGAAAAACTGTTTTTT CATSRDGNANEKLFF
TRBD2 TRBJ2-1 TRBV30 . TGTGCCTCCCAGTCCGAACGGGAGGTTGGGAATGAGCAGTTCTTC CASQSEREVGNEQFF
TRBD1 TRBJ1-6 TRBV2 . TGTGCCAGCAGGCCTGGGACAGGATTTAATTCACCCCTCCACTTT CASRPGTGFNSPLHF
TRBD1 TRBJ1-1 TRBV3-1/TRBV3-2 few TGTGCCAGCAGCTCTCGACAGGGCCTTGAAGCTTTCTTT CASSSRQGLEAFF
TRBD1 TRBJ1-4 TRBV19 . TGTGCCAGTCGGGACAGCCCCGATGAAAAACTGTTTTTT CASRDSPDEKLFF
. TRBJ2-5 TRBV12-5 . TGTGCTAGTGAGGGGGAAGGGGAGACCCAGTACTTC CASEGEGETQYF
. TRBJ1-2 TRBV4-1 once TGCGCCAGCAGCCAATTTACCAGGGGCGCAAACTATGGCTACACCTTC CASSQFTRGANYGYTF
. TRBJ2-1 TRBV29-1 . TGCAGCGTTGAAAGGCAACAGGCGTCCGGCGAGCAGTTCTTC CSVERQQASGEQFF
TRBD1 TRBJ1-2 TRBV14 . TGTGCCAGCAGCGACCTAGGACAGGACCACTATGGCTACACCTTC CASSDLGQDHYGYTF
. TRBJ1-1 TRBV6-5 . TGTGCCAGCAGTTACGCGGGCGGGTACTACACTGAAGCTTTCTTT CASSYAGGYYTEAFF
. TRBJ1-4 TRBV7-9 . TGTGCCAGCAGCTTAGACTCAAATGAAAAACTGTTTTTT CASSLDSNEKLFF
TRBD1 TRBJ1-2 TRBV11-2 once TGTGCCAGCAGCCCCCTGACAGGGAGCTATGGCTACACCTTC CASSPLTGSYGYTF
. TRBJ2-7 TRBV27 many TGTGCCAGCAGTTTAGCGGTCTCCTACGAGCAGTACTTC CASSLAVSYEQYF